This TCR beta chain emerged from a study of T cell clonality in common variable immunodeficiency. Only in-frame clones appear in the TCRdb table, and some are missing; sequencing was by immunoSEQ multiplex PCR. This sample has about 20,000 clones, each found more than once. Whole-study findings and limits: Fewer deletions and N-nucleotide insertions were reportedly seen in common variable immunodeficiency TCR beta sequences. CVID subjects shared fewer TCRbeta clones than healthy controls did.

This CDR3 region has 15 residues. CDR1 and CDR2 (germline): SGHVS, FNYEAQ. With 6 bases clipped from V and 6 bases from J, the junction kept 9 bases outside the gene matches. This clone came up a few times. The antigen is not known. With the read ending 3 residues before the CDR3 end, the germline J gene is used to fill in that end. Diagnosis required reduced IgG, IgA and/or IgM with specific antibody deficiency. No CVID subject was ill or on immunomodulatory drugs when sampled. Each donor provided roughly 4.5 to 8.5 ml of heparinized whole blood. The sequence was obtained from a human donor with common variable immunodeficiency. The sample was peripheral blood mononuclear cells. This chain uses TRBV7-6 with TRBJ2-2, with 8 bases lining up with TRBD2. Partial CDR3 DNA: TGTGCCAGCAGTCCTCTTAGCGGGAAAGCCGGGGAG. It translates to CASSPLSGKAGE. Given in full, the CDR3 is CASSPLSGKAGELFF.